This TCR beta chain derives from a study of shared T cell receptors in the human thymus. Sequenced by immunoSEQ multiplex PCR; TCRdb stores in-frame clones only, minus some. Of hundreds of thousands of clones in the sample, approximately 88% are singletons; the top ten hold approximately 0.01%. The CDR3 totals 15 residues. Trimming removed 2 bases at V and 9 bases at J, with 20 bases between. Germline V gene lookup returns CDR1 WNHNN and CDR2 SYGVQD (reference sequence). These data were also filed under a second study, of human thymus T cells.

The TCR comes from a boy under three years old with a congenital heart defect. Sequenced material: thymocytes. J is TRBJ2-7 and V is TRBV10-1, with no clear D. CDR3 sequence reads: CASSEGVPGWPGQYF. In DNA, the CDR3 is TGCGCCAGCAGTGAGGGTGTACCCGGGTGGCCCGGGCAGTACTTC.